This entry is about one T cell receptor (beta chain). Its antigen is as yet unknown. This sample stems from a study of Tregs in tolerant kidney transplant recipients. Turning to the study itself: Related graft donors supplied nonmyeloablative bone marrow transplants, and mixed chimerism was transient. Broader study findings: The most relevant donor-specific Treg TCRbeta repertoire apparently came from expansion with activated donor B cells.

The method was immunoSEQ multiplex PCR; TCRdb's version includes in-frame clones alone and lacks a portion of them. The top ten hold 0.3% to 0.4% of the sample, which has under 95,000 clones, more than 85% seen once. The V and J ends lost 4 bases and 5 bases, in that order; junction bases with no gene match: 10. The CDR3 spans 15 residues. Per germline, CDR1 KGHSH and CDR2 LQKENI. Unstimulated Tregs (CD4+CD25+CD127-) and CD4+CD25- non-Tregs were sorted from PBMCs. The specimen was Tregs from blood, collected before the transplant. V is TRBV18 and J is TRBJ2-5; 7 bases are a match to TRBD1. The receptor was isolated from a human donor who received a combined kidney and bone marrow transplant. The CDR3: CASSRPGGEEETQYF. The CDR3, as DNA: TGTGCCAGCTCACGACCAGGGGGAGAGGAGGAGACCCAGTACTTC.